This T cell receptor (beta chain) was identified during a study of cytomegalovirus exposure and HLA in healthy donors. Broader study findings: Cytomegalovirus status, reportedly, was diagnosed with high specificity and sensitivity by the classifier.

The PCR had 60 Vbeta and 13 Jbeta primers. Generated by immunoSEQ multiplex PCR, the TCRdb table keeps only in-frame clones and is missing some. The sample consists of approximately 100,000 clones, 70% of them appearing once. The germline V and J ends were trimmed by 5 bases and 3 bases, with 8 bases remaining between them. Germline assignment: CDR1 LNHDA and CDR2 SQIVND (reference sequence). This CDR3 has 13 amino acids. In the case of this clone: Its antigen is currently unknown.

Material for sequencing was PBMCs. This clonotype was sampled from a man aged 50 or older in good health and CMV-seronegative. The chain recombines TRBV19 with TRBJ1-5, with D possibly matching TRBD1 (5 bases). The CDR3 bases are TGTGCCAGTAGTGGACACCTCAATCAGCCCCAGCATTTT. Its protein product is CASSGHLNQPQHF. Full variable domain (outside the CDR3, taken from reference TRBV19 and TRBJ1-5): DGGITQSPKYLFRKEGQNVTLSCEQNLNHDAMYWYRQDPGQGLRLIYYSQIVNDFQKGDIAEGYSVSREKKESFPLTVTSAQKNPTAFYLCASSGHLNQPQHFGDGTRLSIL.